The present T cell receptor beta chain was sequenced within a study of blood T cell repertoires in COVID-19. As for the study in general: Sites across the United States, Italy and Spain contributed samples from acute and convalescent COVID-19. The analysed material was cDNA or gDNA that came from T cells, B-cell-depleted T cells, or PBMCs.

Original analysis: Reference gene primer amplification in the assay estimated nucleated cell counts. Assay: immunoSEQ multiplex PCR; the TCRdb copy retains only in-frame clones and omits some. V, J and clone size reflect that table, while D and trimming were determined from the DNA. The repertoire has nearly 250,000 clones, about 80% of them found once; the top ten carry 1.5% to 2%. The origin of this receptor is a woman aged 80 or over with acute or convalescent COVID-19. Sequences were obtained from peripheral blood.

The CDR3 nucleotides read TGTGCTAGTGGTCTCCAGGGGGGCACTGAAGCTTTCTTT. Its protein product is CASGLQGGTEAFF. The chain combines TRBV12-5 with TRBJ1-1, with 7 bases identical to TRBD1. Unmatched junction bases numbered 4, after V lost 5 bases and J lost 4 bases. Germline V lookup: CDR1 LGHNT, CDR2 FRNRAP. This CDR3 contains 13 residues.